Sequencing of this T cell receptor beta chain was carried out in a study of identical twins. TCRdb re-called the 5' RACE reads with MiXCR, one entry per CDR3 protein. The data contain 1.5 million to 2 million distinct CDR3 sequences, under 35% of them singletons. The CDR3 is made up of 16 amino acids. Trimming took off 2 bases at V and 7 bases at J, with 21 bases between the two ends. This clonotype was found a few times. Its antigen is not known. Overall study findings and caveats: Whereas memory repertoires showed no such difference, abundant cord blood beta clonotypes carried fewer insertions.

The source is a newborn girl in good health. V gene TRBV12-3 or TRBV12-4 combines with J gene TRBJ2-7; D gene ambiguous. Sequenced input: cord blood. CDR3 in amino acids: CASSLPSSNLHNEQYF. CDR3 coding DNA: TGTGCCAGCAGTTTACCGTCCTCAAACCTCCACAATGAGCAGTACTTC.